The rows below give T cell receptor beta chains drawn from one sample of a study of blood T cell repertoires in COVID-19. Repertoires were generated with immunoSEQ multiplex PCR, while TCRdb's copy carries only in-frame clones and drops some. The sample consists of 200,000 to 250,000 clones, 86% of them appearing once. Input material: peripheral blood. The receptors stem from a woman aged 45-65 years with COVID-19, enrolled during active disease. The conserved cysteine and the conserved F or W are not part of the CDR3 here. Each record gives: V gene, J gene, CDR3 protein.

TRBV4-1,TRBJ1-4,ASSRDRANEKLF
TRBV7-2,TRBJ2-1,ASSLDSHPYNEQF
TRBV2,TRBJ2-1,ASSVLGRTRDIEQF
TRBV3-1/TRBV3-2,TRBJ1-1,ASTPNRGGTEAF
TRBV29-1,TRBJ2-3,STVGDTSTDTQY
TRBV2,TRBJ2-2,ASSGGAGGMTGELF
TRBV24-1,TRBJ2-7,ATSATGEYHEQY
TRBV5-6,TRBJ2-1,ASSLSGAAKQF
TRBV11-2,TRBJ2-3,ASSLDGTSTDTQY
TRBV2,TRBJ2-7,ASSERGPSYEQY
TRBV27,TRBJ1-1,ASSFSLNTEAF
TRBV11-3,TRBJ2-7,ASSRRTAREGYEQY
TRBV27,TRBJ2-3,ASSLLGQGAIDTQY
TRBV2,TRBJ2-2,ASSLSISTGELF
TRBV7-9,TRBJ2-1,ATQGGAGSEQF
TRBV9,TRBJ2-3,ASSVGPAGGQDTQY
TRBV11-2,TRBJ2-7,ASSLGAGGYEQY
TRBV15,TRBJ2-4,ATSRGPAGEGGWAKNIQY
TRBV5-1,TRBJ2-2,ASSGGLGFSTGELF
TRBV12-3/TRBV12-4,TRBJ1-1,ASRPTGTEAF
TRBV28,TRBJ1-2,ASSLDRGLYGYT
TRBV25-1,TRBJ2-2,ASGSGGNTGELF
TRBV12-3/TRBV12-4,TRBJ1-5,ASSWGAYQPQH
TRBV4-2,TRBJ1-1,ASSQGVLTGGNTEAF
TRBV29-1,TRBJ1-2,SARQGTYGYT
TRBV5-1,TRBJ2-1,ASSWVLGGIAMKQF